Below, 15 T cell receptor beta chains from the same sample are listed, as sequenced in a study of identical twins. TCRdb reanalysed the 5' RACE reads using MiXCR and keeps one entry per CDR3 protein. This table has a few hundred thousand distinct CDR3 sequences, less than 9.5% appearing once. The data also belong to a second study, concerning yellow fever vaccine responses in identical twins.

Sequencing was carried out using CD8+ T cells sorted from blood. The source is a woman aged 18-29 years in good health.

The sample holds a few counts of this clonotype. The chain uses TRBV20-1 and TRBJ2-2; 8 bases agree with TRBD1. Unmatched junction bases numbered 13, after V lost 1 base and J lost 6 bases. Germline CDR1 reads DFQATT; CDR2 reads SNEGSKA (reference sequence). The CDR3 spans 17 residues. CDR3 in amino acids: CSARALVPGGAAGELFF. For the CDR3, the DNA is TGCAGTGCTAGAGCCCTCGTTCCAGGGGGCGCCGCCGGGGAGCTGTTTTTT.

This clonotype has at least ten counts. This chain uses TRBV5-1 with TRBJ2-2; D not resolved. Trimming took 7 bases from V and 0 from J, leaving 7 bases between them. CDR3 length: 13 amino acids. CDR1 is SGHRS and CDR2 is YFSETQ in the germline V gene. CDR3 nucleotides: TGCGCCAGCGCCTCGGCGAACACCGGGGAGCTGTTTTTT. It is translated as CASASANTGELFF.

V and J are TRBV10-1 and TRBJ2-5; D is unclear. Between the trimmed V and J ends, which lost 6 bases and 3 bases, there was a span of 11 bases. The CDR3 has 13 residues. CDR1 is WNHNN, CDR2 SYGVQD, per germline (reference sequence). This chain's CDR3 is CASRPDGEETQYF. The CDR3 bases are TGCGCCAGCAGGCCTGACGGAGAAGAGACCCAGTACTTC.

This clonotype was seen a few times. V is TRBV4-3 and J is TRBJ2-2, with a tentative D call TRBD2 (6 bases). V was cut by 0 bases and J by 7 bases, with 15 bases left in between. Germline assignment: CDR1 LGHNA and CDR2 YSLEER. The CDR3 length is 16 residues. CDR3 sequence (DNA): TGCGCCAGCAGCCAAGATTCGGGAGTGGCGCACGGGGAGCTGTTTTTT. It specifies CASSQDSGVAHGELFF.

This clonotype has more than one count but fewer than ten. This rearrangement joins TRBV27 to TRBJ1-5; no definite D call. Germline V gene data show CDR1 as MNHEY and CDR2 as SMNVEV (reference sequence). The CDR3 consists of 15 residues. Between the trimmed V and J ends, which lost 5 bases and 7 bases, there was a span of 18 bases. The CDR3 loop reads CASSNTTRADQPQHF. For the CDR3, the DNA is TGTGCCAGCAGTAATACGACCCGGGCGGACCAGCCCCAGCATTTT.

This clonotype was detected many times. The V call is TRBV12-3 or TRBV12-4, the J call TRBJ1-5; unclear D gene. With 3 bases removed from V and 0 bases from J, the gap between germline ends came to 12 bases. The CDR3 contains 16 residues. The CDR3 is CASSFSGSGSNQPQHF. For the CDR3, the DNA is TGTGCCAGCAGTTTCTCGGGCTCGGGTAGCAATCAGCCCCAGCATTTT.

This clonotype occurred a few times. V gene TRBV20-1 combines with J gene TRBJ2-7, with D unclear. This CDR3 has 14 amino acids. The V and J ends lost 0 bases and 0 bases respectively, with 9 bases between them. Germline assignment: CDR1 DFQATT and CDR2 SNEGSKA (reference sequence). CDR3 nucleotide sequence: TGCAGTGCTAGAGACCAGATGATCTCCTACGAGCAGTACTTC. Protein: CSARDQMISYEQYF.

A few counts support this clonotype. CDR3 in DNA: TGTGCCAGCAGAACCGGGACTCCCTACAATGAGCAGTTCTTC. The encoded protein is CASRTGTPYNEQFF. The V call is TRBV12-3 or TRBV12-4, the J call TRBJ2-1; TRBD2 is a possible D gene (6 bases). Trimming removed 6 bases from V and 2 bases from J, with 11 bases in between. This CDR3 has 14 amino acids.

The chain is built from TRBV7-2 and TRBJ2-7; 11 nucleotides agree with TRBD1. The CDR3 totals 16 residues. CDR1 is SGHTA, CDR2 FQGNSA, per germline. V trimming: 4 bases; J trimming: 2 bases; junction bases outside the gene matches: 7. Written as DNA, the CDR3 is TGTGCCAGCAGCTCCTTTCCGGGACAGGGGGCCTACGAGCAGTACTTC. This sequence encodes CASSSFPGQGAYEQYF.

The V and J genes are TRBV5-1 and TRBJ2-1; 8 bases match TRBD2. Germline CDR1 SGHRS, CDR2 YFSETQ. The trim removed 3 bases at V and 6 bases at J, leaving 8 bases unmatched. CDR3 length: 15 amino acids. The DNA of the CDR3 is TGCGCCAGCAGCTCGGGGACTAGTACGGCCAATGAGCAGTTCTTC. Translation: CASSSGTSTANEQFF.

This clonotype was picked up many times. V usage is TRBV10-2 and J usage is TRBJ2-2; 9 nucleotides align to TRBD2. Germline CDR1 WSHSY, CDR2 SAAADI. V shed 6 bases and J 3 bases; nucleotides not matched to a gene: 8. This CDR3 region has 16 residues. The DNA for the CDR3 is TGCGCCAGCAGATTCATAGCGGGAGAGGACACCGGGGAGCTGTTTTTT. Residues: CASRFIAGEDTGELFF.

This clonotype appeared many times. The chain links TRBV3-1 to TRBJ1-5, with D possibly TRBD1 on 5 matching bases. CDR1 is LGHDT and CDR2 is YNNKEL in the germline V gene (reference sequence). Trimming took off 0 bases at V and 6 bases at J, with 12 bases between the two ends. This CDR3 is 15 amino acids long. The DNA of the CDR3 is TGTGCCAGCAGCCAAGATCGCGGGGACGGTCAGCCCCAGCATTTT. This translates into CASSQDRGDGQPQHF.

This clonotype came up many times. The junction differs from germline at one of its ends, possibly a read error. The chain joins TRBV4-3 to TRBJ2-1; no definite D call. Germline values: CDR1 LGHNA, CDR2 YSLEER. The CDR3 covers 13 residues. This chain's CDR3 is CASSQDSNNEQFF. For the CDR3, the DNA is TGCGCCAGCAGCCAAGACTCCAACAATGAGCAGTTCTTC.

A few counts support this clonotype. The genes are TRBV20-1 and TRBJ2-1; D is uncertain. Germline-derived CDR1 and CDR2 are DFQATT and SNEGSKA (reference sequence). This CDR3 is 13 amino acids long. V was cut by 0 bases and J by 6 bases, with 9 bases left in between. CDR3: CSARDGYLNEQFF. Written as DNA, the CDR3 is TGCAGTGCTAGAGATGGGTACCTCAATGAGCAGTTCTTC.

The chain employs TRBV20-1 and TRBJ2-7; unclear D gene. CDR3 length: 14 amino acids. The germline CDR1 and CDR2 sequences are DFQATT and SNEGSKA (reference sequence). The V and J ends lost 0 bases and 3 bases respectively, with 12 bases between them. The chain's CDR3 is CSARDWPPGYEQYF. In DNA form, the CDR3 reads TGCAGTGCTAGAGATTGGCCCCCCGGCTACGAGCAGTACTTC.